The rows below give T cell receptor beta chains drawn from one sample of a study of blood T cell repertoires in COVID-19. Sequenced by immunoSEQ multiplex PCR; TCRdb stores in-frame clones only, minus some. The sample has about 250,000 clones, 86% seen once. The sequencing input was peripheral blood. All receptors derive from a woman of 80 years or more with COVID-19, enrolled during active disease. The CDR3 runs from the conserved cysteine through the conserved F or W. Each record gives: V gene, clone size, J gene, D gene, CDR3 protein, CDR3 DNA. A D gene is named only where the DNA matches it firmly. Size tells how often a clone was seen (once, few, many) or the class of an expanded clone, and some rows leave it out.

>TRBV9|.|TRBJ1-2|.
CASSAGLLRYGYTF
TGTGCCAGCAGCGCGGGACTCCTTAGATATGGCTACACCTTC
>TRBV28|few|TRBJ2-7|.
CASSFAGSGDSNYEQYF
TGTGCCAGCAGTTTCGCAGGGTCCGGTGACTCGAATTACGAGCAGTACTTC
>TRBV28|.|TRBJ2-2|TRBD1
CASSLQRGPTGELFF
TGTGCCAGCAGTTTGCAAAGGGGGCCGACCGGGGAGCTGTTTTTT
>TRBV6-5|.|TRBJ1-3|.
CASSRGSALGNTIYF
TGTGCCAGCAGTCGCGGGTCCGCCCTAGGGAACACCATATATTTT
>TRBV27|.|TRBJ1-2|.
CASSLYPGPSRGYTF
TGTGCCAGCAGTTTATATCCAGGGCCGAGTCGTGGCTACACCTTC
>TRBV4-3|.|TRBJ2-1|.
CASSQDWQNEQFF
TGCGCCAGCAGCCAAGATTGGCAGAACGAGCAGTTCTTC
>TRBV28|.|TRBJ1-1|TRBD1
CASSLPSRGLMNTEAFF
TGTGCCAGCAGCCTACCGTCCAGGGGGCTTATGAACACTGAAGCTTTCTTT
>TRBV18|.|TRBJ1-5|.
CASSPAVNQPQHF
TGTGCCAGCTCACCTGCAGTTAATCAGCCCCAGCATTTT
>TRBV30|.|TRBJ1-5|.
CAWSVNGNQPQHF
TGTGCCTGGAGTGTAAACGGGAATCAGCCCCAGCATTTT
>TRBV2|few|TRBJ1-4|.
CASSQTVINEKLFF
TGTGCCAGCAGCCAAACAGTGATTAATGAAAAACTGTTTTTT
>TRBV7-7|.|TRBJ1-1|TRBD1
CASSFSEGASTEAFF
TGTGCCAGCAGCTTTAGTGAGGGGGCGAGCACTGAAGCTTTCTTT
>TRBV27|.|TRBJ1-1|.
CASSTRLIRSEGTEAFF
TGTGCCAGCAGTACCCGGTTAATTCGGTCTGAGGGCACTGAAGCTTTCTTT
>TRBV9|.|TRBJ2-3|TRBD2
CASSVGTSGGLDTQYF
TGTGCCAGCAGCGTAGGGACTAGCGGGGGTTTAGATACGCAGTATTTT
>TRBV27|.|TRBJ1-1|.
CASSFQGLLNTEAFF
TGTGCCAGCAGTTTTCAGGGGTTGCTGAACACTGAAGCTTTCTTT
>TRBV11-2|.|TRBJ1-2|.
CASSLEGRTNYGYTF
TGTGCCAGCAGCTTAGAGGGGCGCACTAACTATGGCTACACCTTC
>TRBV7-6|.|TRBJ2-1|TRBD2
CASSLGTSGGADEQFF
TGTGCCAGCAGCTTAGGGACTAGCGGGGGGGCGGATGAGCAGTTCTTC
>TRBV7-8|once|TRBJ1-5|.
CASSLLGGTNQPQHF
TGTGCCAGCAGCCTGCTTGGTGGGACAAATCAGCCCCAGCATTTT
>TRBV2|.|TRBJ1-3|.
CATGGLPSGNTIYF
TGTGCCACCGGAGGGCTCCCCTCTGGAAACACCATATATTTT
>TRBV28|.|TRBJ2-7|.
CASSLCVGGLCEQYF
TGTGCCAGCAGTTTATGCGTGGGGGGGCTCTGCGAGCAGTACTTC
>TRBV5-1|.|TRBJ2-2|TRBD1
CASSLRGQGNTGELFF
TGCGCCAGCAGCTTAAGGGGGCAGGGTAACACCGGGGAGCTGTTTTTT
>TRBV7-2|.|TRBJ1-2|.
CASSKRDTANYGYTF
TGTGCCAGCAGCAAACGGGACACAGCTAACTATGGCTACACCTTC
>TRBV19|.|TRBJ2-2|.
CASSGTRNTGELFF
TGTGCCAGTTCCGGGACAAGGAACACCGGGGAGCTGTTTTTT
>TRBV2|.|TRBJ1-1|.
CASSEKQGLTEAFF
TGTGCCAGCAGTGAGAAACAGGGCCTCACTGAAGCTTTCTTT
>TRBV4-3|.|TRBJ1-5|.
CASSQDSGSAQHF
TGCGCCAGCAGCCAAGATTCAGGGTCGGCTCAGCATTTT
>TRBV5-1|once|TRBJ1-6|TRBD1
CASSVAGGAGNSPLHF
TGCGCCAGCAGCGTGGCAGGGGGCGCTGGGAATTCACCCCTCCACTTT
>TRBV28|.|TRBJ1-6|.
CASSRGEGSGSPLHF
TGTGCCAGCAGCCGTGGGGAGGGCTCGGGGTCACCCCTCCACTTT
>TRBV28|.|TRBJ1-5|TRBD1
CASASQGAPQHF
TGTGCCAGCGCGAGCCAGGGGGCCCCCCAGCATTTT
>TRBV24-1|.|TRBJ1-2|.
CATSVGGSYGYTF
TGTGCCACCAGTGTTGGGGGGTCGTATGGCTACACCTTC
>TRBV4-2|.|TRBJ2-1|TRBD1
CASSQDMQGAFRSYNEQFF
TGTGCCAGCAGCCAAGATATGCAGGGGGCGTTTCGCTCCTACAATGAGCAGTTCTTC
>TRBV7-2|.|TRBJ1-3|.
CASSRAPGGLGNTIYF
TGTGCCAGCAGCCGCGCCCCCGGGGGGCTTGGAAACACCATATATTTT
>TRBV11-2|.|TRBJ2-7|TRBD1
CASSEQTGGVEQYF
TGTGCCAGCAGCGAACAGACAGGGGGCGTTGAGCAGTACTTC
>TRBV5-4|.|TRBJ1-3|.
CASSSGTGTGNTIYF
TGTGCCAGCAGCTCTGGAACAGGGACTGGAAACACCATATATTTT